This T cell receptor (beta chain) was obtained from a study of blood T cell repertoires in COVID-19. Sequencing was performed with immunoSEQ multiplex PCR; in TCRdb, only in-frame clones are kept and a portion is missing. The sample has about 380,000 clones, about 90% seen once. The TCR was taken from a man aged 40-49 years with acute or convalescent COVID-19. Sequencing used peripheral blood.

The CDR3 nucleotides are TGTGCCAGCAGCCAAGAAATTGGGTCAGGGGCAGACTATGGCTACACCTTC. Its translation: CASSQEIGSGADYGYTF. This chain connects TRBV3-1 (or the pseudogene TRBV3-2) to TRBJ1-2, with D perhaps TRBD1 (6 bases). The CDR3 length is 17 residues. With 0 bases removed from V and 3 bases from J, the gap between germline ends came to 17 bases. Germline-derived CDR1 and CDR2 are LGHDT and YNNKEL (reference sequence).